The 14 T cell receptor beta chains reported below all come from one sample, sequenced in a study of response to subunit inactivated influenza vaccine. MiXCR, run by TCRdb on the RT-PCR reads, gives a single entry per CDR3 protein. The repertoire has hundreds of thousands of distinct CDR3 sequences, around a sixth of them found once; the top ten carry 11%. The source was PBMCs from blood, collected roughly 5 days after vaccination. These TCRs come from a man aged 45-65 years who received an inactivated influenza vaccine.

This chain joins TRBV14 and TRBJ2-1; 7 nucleotides line up with TRBD2. The germline V gene encodes CDR1 SGHDN and CDR2 FVKESK. V lost 3 bases, J lost 5 bases, and 4 bases stayed unmatched. This CDR3 is built from 14 residues. The CDR3 nucleotides read TGTGCCAGCAGCCAGATCAGCGGGAACAATGAGCAGTTCTTC. Its translation is CASSQISGNNEQFF.

In its sample, this clonotype was seen a few times. This rearrangement joins TRBV11-2 to TRBJ2-3; D is perhaps TRBD1 (5 bases). Germline CDR1 SGHAT, CDR2 FQNNGV. The CDR3 totals 16 residues. V lost 3 bases, J lost 1 base, and 14 bases lay in between. CDR3 loop: CASSFLVGLGTDTQYF. Here the CDR3 DNA reads TGTGCCAGCAGCTTTCTGGTGGGGCTCGGCACAGATACGCAGTATTTT. Looking up the rest from reference TRBV11-2 and TRBJ2-3 gives the full variable domain: EAGVAQSPRYKIIEKRQSVAFWCNPISGHATLYWYQQILGQGPKLLIQFQNNGVVDDSQLPKDRFSAERLKGVDSTLKIQPAKLEDSAVYLCASSFLVGLGTDTQYFGPGTRLTVL.

This clonotype showed up just a few times. The J gene is TRBJ2-3, the V gene TRBV5-1; D perhaps matches TRBD2 (5 bases). The germline gives CDR1 SGHRS, CDR2 YFSETQ. CDR3 length equals 13 residues. Trimming took 0 bases from V and 8 from J, leaving 10 bases between them. CDR3 residues: CASSLGAEGTQYF. The CDR3 DNA reads TGCGCCAGCAGCTTGGGAGCCGAGGGTACGCAGTATTTT.

This clonotype was counted at least ten times. The chain combines TRBV20-1 with TRBJ2-3; 11 bases agree with TRBD2. V shed 0 bases and J 9 bases; nucleotides not matched to a gene: 11. Germline V lookup: CDR1 DFQATT, CDR2 SNEGSKA (reference sequence). This CDR3 is 16 amino acids long. As DNA, the CDR3 is TGCAGTGCTAGAGATCCGTGGGGACTAGCGGTCGAAACGCAGTATTTT. It codes for CSARDPWGLAVETQYF.

In its sample, this clonotype was seen a few times. The V call is TRBV20-1, the J call TRBJ2-2; D is undetermined. The CDR3 has 12 amino acids. The V gene's germline CDR1 is DFQATT and CDR2 SNEGSKA (reference sequence). V was shortened by 5 bases and J by 1 base, with 5 bases between the two germline ends. The CDR3 DNA follows: TGCAGTGCTCACAGGAACACCGGGGAGCTGTTTTTT. It codes for CSAHRNTGELFF.

This clonotype was detected only a few times. The DNA for the CDR3 is TGTGCCAGCAGCGACGCAGGCCTCCTAGGTGGCCTCCACTTT. This codes for CASSDAGLLGGLHF. The chain combines TRBV5-6 with TRBJ1-6, with no clear D. V lost 4 bases and J 15 bases, leaving 20 bases between the germline ends. The length of the CDR3 is 14 residues. Germline V gene sequence: CDR1 SGHDT, CDR2 YYEEEE.

This chain joins TRBV11-1 and TRBJ2-3; 9 bases fit TRBD1. The CDR3 sequence is 18 residues long. Trimming cost V 1 base and J 3 bases; bases outside gene matches: 11. CDR1 and CDR2 (germline): SGHAT, FQDESV (reference sequence). This CDR3 is CASSLEAHRGRLTDTQYF. The CDR3 region has the DNA TGTGCCAGCAGCTTAGAGGCCCACAGGGGGCGTTTGACAGATACGCAGTATTTT.

This clonotype was counted at least ten times. This chain uses TRBV29-1 with TRBJ2-1; 9 bases map to TRBD1. V shed 7 bases, J shed 9 bases, and the junction held 7 bases outside the gene matches. The germline V gene has CDR1 SQVTM and CDR2 ANQGSEA. This CDR3 comprises 12 residues. CDR3 region: CSGGTGNTEQFF. In DNA form, the CDR3 reads TGCAGCGGGGGGACAGGGAACACTGAGCAGTTCTTC.

This clonotype was found a few times. The chain uses TRBV9 and TRBJ1-4, with 9 bases aligning to TRBD1. The ends lost 4 bases at V and 5 bases at J; junction bases unmatched: 3. The CDR3 is 14 residues long. CDR1 and CDR2 (germline): SGDLS, YYNGEE. CDR3: CASSTGQGNEKLFF. Here the CDR3 DNA reads TGTGCCAGCAGCACCGGACAGGGGAATGAAAAACTGTTTTTT.

This chain uses TRBV11-2 with TRBJ2-7; D uncertain. V dropped 1 base and J dropped 2 bases, with 6 bases sitting between them. Germline CDR1 reads SGHAT; CDR2 reads FQNNGV. This CDR3 has 13 residues. The CDR3 loop is CASSLVVPYEQYF. The CDR3 DNA is TGTGCCAGCAGCTTAGTGGTGCCCTACGAGCAGTACTTC.

This chain joins TRBV20-1 and TRBJ2-5; D unclear. Trimming pared 2 bases from V and 5 bases from J, leaving 15 bases between. Germline lookup yields CDR1 DFQATT and CDR2 SNEGSKA (reference sequence). The CDR3 covers 14 residues. In DNA form, the CDR3 reads TGCAGTGCTAGATCCGGACCATTTCGGGAGACCCAGTACTTC. Protein: CSARSGPFRETQYF.

CDR3 protein: CASSFNRVRSPLHF. The DNA for the CDR3 is TGTGCCAGCAGTTTTAACAGGGTTCGGTCACCCCTCCACTTT. The chain recombines TRBV12-3 or TRBV12-4 with TRBJ1-6; D perhaps matches TRBD1 (6 bases). The CDR3 totals 14 residues. With 3 bases removed from V and 10 bases from J, the gap between germline ends came to 13 bases.

This clonotype was counted only a few times. This sequence joins TRBV4-1 and TRBJ2-1; 7 bases are shared with TRBD1. The V gene's germline CDR1 is MGHRA and CDR2 YSYEKL. This CDR3 contains 15 residues. Unmatched junction bases numbered 8, after V lost 4 bases and J lost 5 bases. This chain's CDR3 is CASSLPGTAHNEQFF. CDR3 DNA sequence: TGCGCCAGCAGCCTGCCTGGGACAGCCCACAATGAGCAGTTCTTC.

This clonotype was observed a few times. J is TRBJ2-2 and V is TRBV7-9, with D maybe TRBD1 (5 bases). V lost 1 base, J lost 7 bases, and 13 bases lay in between. The CDR3 runs to 15 residues. CDR1 is SEHNR and CDR2 is FQNEAQ in the germline V gene (reference sequence). For the CDR3, the DNA is TGTGCCAGCAGCTTAGGATCCAGCAGGGTCGGGGAGCTGTTTTTT. Protein sequence: CASSLGSSRVGELFF.